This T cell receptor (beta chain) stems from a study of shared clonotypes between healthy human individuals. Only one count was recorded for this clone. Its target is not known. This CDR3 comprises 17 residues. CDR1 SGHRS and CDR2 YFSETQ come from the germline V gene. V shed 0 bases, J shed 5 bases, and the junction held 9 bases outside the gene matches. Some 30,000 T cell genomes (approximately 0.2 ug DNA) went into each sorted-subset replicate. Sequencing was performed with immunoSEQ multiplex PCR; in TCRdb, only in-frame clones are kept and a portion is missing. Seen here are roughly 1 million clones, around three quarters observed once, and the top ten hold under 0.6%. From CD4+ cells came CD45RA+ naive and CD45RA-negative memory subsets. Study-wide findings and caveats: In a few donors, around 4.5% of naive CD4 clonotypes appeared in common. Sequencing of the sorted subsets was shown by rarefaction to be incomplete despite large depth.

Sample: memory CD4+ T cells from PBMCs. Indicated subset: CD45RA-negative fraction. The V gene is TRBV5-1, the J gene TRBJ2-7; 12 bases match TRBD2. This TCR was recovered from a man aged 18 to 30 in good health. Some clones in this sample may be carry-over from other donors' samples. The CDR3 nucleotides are TGCGCCAGCAGCTTGGCCCCTCTAGCGGGAGGGCCCCACGAGCAGTACTTC. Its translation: CASSLAPLAGGPHEQYF.